The next 2 T cell receptor beta chains were all read from a single sample in a study of long-term antiretroviral therapy in people with HIV. The assay, immunoSEQ v3.0, was run at survey level. This table comes from immunoSEQ multiplex PCR, and its TCRdb copy is limited to in-frame clones, with some not included. In the table there are approximately 15,000 clones, roughly 90% of which are singletons. Specimen: unsorted PBMCs, collected 0.3 years after starting antiretroviral therapy. The receptor set was obtained from a man aged 55 to 69 with HIV.

This clone has just one count. The chain carries TRBV30 and TRBJ1-2; D may be TRBD1 (5 bases). Germline values: CDR1 GTSNPN, CDR2 SVGIG (reference sequence). The V end lost 3 bases, the J end lost 3 bases, and 17 bases lay between the germline ends. The CDR3 has 15 amino acids. The CDR3 is CAWSRRGAGDYGYTF. The CDR3 DNA follows: TGTGCCTGGAGCCGCCGTGGGGCCGGGGACTATGGCTACACCTTC.

CDR3 region: CASRQGGHYGYTF. The CDR3 bases are TGTGCCAGCCGACAGGGAGGGCACTATGGCTACACCTTC. V usage is TRBV19 and J usage is TRBJ1-2; 7 bases line up with TRBD1. From germline, CDR1 is LNHDA and CDR2 SQIVND (reference sequence). This CDR3 is 13 amino acids long. V shed 9 bases, J shed 3 bases, and the junction held 7 bases outside the gene matches.